This T cell receptor beta chain was identified during a study of blood T cell repertoires in COVID-19 (dated by TCRdb to the early 2020s). In the study overall: Samples from collaborators originated in the United States, Italy and Spain and spanned both the acute and convalescent phases of COVID-19. Where available, HLA class I and class II types were taken from metadata supplied by the sample provider and were not determined by assay-based typing. The prospective study material was composed of cDNA or gDNA derived from T cells, B-cell-depleted T cells, or PBMCs. A freely available public database, intended as a resource for researchers studying the immune response to SARS-CoV-2, is where the repertoires were released. A de-identified subject ID, COVID-19 status, age in years and sex were almost always included in the sample metadata. Samples were obtained from the ongoing ImmuneRACE study (first 160 participants) and from 950 to 1,500 subjects provided by 6 global collaborators. Subjects who had been exposed to COVID-19, were actively infected with it, or had recovered from it provided the deeply sampled blood TCRbeta repertoires that made up the dataset. General conclusions and limits of the study: The quantity of clinical and demographic metadata differed by source and by participant and was supplied without curation.

TCRbeta CDR3 regions were amplified from genomic DNA by means of the immunoSEQ Assay, a bias-controlled multiplex PCR. In the paper's pipeline: The number of nucleated cells in each sample was estimated by amplification of reference gene primers within the assay. Sequence reads were collapsed and filtered to measure the absolute abundance of every unique TCRbeta CDR3 rearrangement. For each sample, productive Simpson clonality was calculated by taking the square root of Simpson's diversity index across productive rearrangements. This is the immuneACCESS table as TCRdb keeps it, with only in-frame sequences that have V and J called. A part of the clones is gone; compared with another copy, unresolved V genes explain less than half, and the rest is unexplained. V and J calls and clone size are copied from that table; D and trimming were computed from the DNA. This sample has around 230,000 clones in its table, and about four fifths of those were observed once. Together, the top ten hold roughly 8% of the sample.

Only a few counts were recorded for this clone. The antigen this receptor binds is unknown. No quality values exist for individual bases; no much larger clone is one base distant. Collaborating institutions collected whole blood in K2EDTA tubes following their own protocols. Collaborator samples were shipped for TCRbeta analysis as frozen whole blood, isolated PBMCs, or DNA extracted from either sample type. The germline V gene supplies CDR1 SGHVS and CDR2 FQNEAQ. V is shortened by 0 bases, J by 0 bases, and the region joining them spans 15 bases. The CDR3 numbers 18 residues from cysteine through phenylalanine. Only the CDR3 portion is preserved as DNA: 54 bases, with reading frame beginning at the first base.

This sequence originates from a woman between 50 and 59 years old with acute or convalescent COVID-19. The sequence is built from TRBV7-8 and TRBJ1-5, and the D gene may be TRBD1, 6 bases matching. Sequences were obtained from peripheral blood. The nucleotides read TGTGCCAGCAGCTTAGCGTCCAGGGGACGTTATAGCAATCAGCCCCAGCATTTT. The translation is CASSLASRGRYSNQPQHF.